One sample yielded the 28 T cell receptor beta chains listed below, sequenced in a study of blood T cells in healthy people across ages. A sample-barcoded 5' primer and a J-beta primer mix were used in a second PCR of roughly 7 to 11 cycles. TCRdb itself ran the 5' RACE reads through MiXCR, one entry per CDR3 protein. The sample includes about 1.7 million distinct CDR3 sequences, 28% of them seen just once. The sequenced sample consisted of blood. The source is a woman in her thirties in good health.

This clonotype showed up just a few times. This chain uses TRBV20-1 with TRBJ2-1; 7 bases line up with TRBD2. Germline CDR1 reads DFQATT; CDR2 reads SNEGSKA (reference sequence). The CDR3 loop spans 14 amino acids. The trim removed 2 bases at V and 13 bases at J, leaving 14 bases unmatched. The CDR3 here is CSARWSGVQETQFF. Written as DNA, the CDR3 is TGCAGTGCTAGATGGAGCGGGGTTCAAGAGACCCAGTTCTTC.

The chain employs TRBV15 and TRBJ1-4; no firm D call. CDR1 and CDR2 (germline): LNHNV, YYDKDF (reference sequence). The CDR3 runs 17 residues. V was trimmed by 0 bases and J by 2 bases, leaving 13 bases between them. Written as DNA, the CDR3 is TGTGCCACCAGCAGAGATCTCCGAGGCGCGACTAATGAAAAACTGTTTTTT. It encodes CATSRDLRGATNEKLFF.

The chain has TRBV7-6 and TRBJ2-2; D tentatively fits TRBD1 or TRBD2 (6 bases each). From germline, CDR1 is SGHVS and CDR2 FNYEAQ. V lost 4 bases and J lost 5, with 23 bases in between. This CDR3 spans 18 amino acids. CDR3 DNA: TGTGCCAGCAGCTCGCAAAGGGCACCGGGGGCTGGGACCGGGGAGCTGTTTTTT. Amino acid sequence: CASSSQRAPGAGTGELFF. Using reference TRBV7-6 and TRBJ2-2 for the parts outside the CDR3, the full variable domain is GAGVSQSPRYKVTKRGQDVALRCDPISGHVSLYWYRQALGQGPEFLTYFNYEAQQDKSGLPNDRFSAERPEGSISTLTIQRTEQRDSAMYRCASSSQRAPGAGTGELFFGEGSRLTVL.

This chain uses TRBV20-1 with TRBJ2-5; D remains ambiguous. Germline assignment: CDR1 DFQATT and CDR2 SNEGSKA (reference sequence). The CDR3 runs to 12 residues. V was shortened by 5 bases and J by 3 bases, with 10 bases between the two germline ends. CDR3 bases: TGCAGTGCTTTTTCGGTAGAAGAGACCCAGTACTTC. As protein: CSAFSVEETQYF.

The rearrangement links TRBV5-1 to TRBJ1-2; D is uncertain. CDR3 length: 14 residues. CDR1 is SGHRS and CDR2 is YFSETQ in the germline V gene. V lost 5 bases and J lost 4, with 15 bases in between. Here the CDR3 reads CASRRNREGYGYTF. In DNA, the CDR3 is TGCGCCAGCAGACGGAACCGGGAGGGCTATGGCTACACCTTC. Variable domain in full (rest from reference TRBV5-1 and TRBJ1-2): KAGVTQTPRYLIKTRGQQVTLSCSPISGHRSVSWYQQTPGQGLQFLFEYFSETQRNKGNFPGRFSGRQFSNSRSEMNVSTLELGDSALYLCASRRNREGYGYTFGSGTRLTVV.

This chain joins TRBV15 and TRBJ2-3; 10 bases are a match to TRBD2. There are 18 residues in the CDR3. Trimming took 0 bases from V and 2 from J; bases not matched to a gene: 8. The germline CDR1 and CDR2 sequences are LNHNV and YYDKDF (reference sequence). The CDR3 nucleotides read TGTGCCACCAGCAGAGATTACCGGACTAGCGGTTCCACAGATACGCAGTATTTT. This gives the protein CATSRDYRTSGSTDTQYF.

The chain links TRBV5-1 to TRBJ2-6; D call uncertain. The CDR3 totals 15 residues. Germline V gene data show CDR1 as SGHRS and CDR2 as YFSETQ. V shed 4 bases and J shed 0 bases, with 8 bases lying between them. CDR3 coding DNA: TGCGCCAGCAGCGCCCCTTCCTCTGGGGCCAACGTCCTGACTTTC. Encoded protein: CASSAPSSGANVLTF.

The chain couples TRBV12-3 or TRBV12-4 to TRBJ2-3; TRBD2 matches 8 bases. This CDR3 spans 14 amino acids. After removal of 7 bases from V and 3 bases from J, the junction contained 6 bases not matched to a gene. CDR3 in amino acids: CASTRAGVTDTQYF. The CDR3, as DNA: TGTGCCAGCACCAGAGCGGGGGTGACAGATACGCAGTATTTT.

The chain uses TRBV3-1 and TRBJ2-1; tentatively, D is TRBD2 (6 bases). Deletions cut 4 bases from V and 6 bases from J, with 13 bases between. CDR1 and CDR2 (germline): LGHDT, YNNKEL (reference sequence). This CDR3 is 14 amino acids long. The CDR3, as DNA: TGTGCCAGCAGCCCTCCGGGACTCCCCAATGAGCAGTTCTTC. It specifies CASSPPGLPNEQFF.

This clonotype was counted only a few times. J is TRBJ2-3 and V is TRBV7-2, with 8 bases that match TRBD2. CDR1 and CDR2 (germline): SGHTA, FQGNSA. CDR3 length: 13 residues. CDR3 in DNA: TGTGCAAGCGAGCGGGAGACTCTAGATACGCAGTATTTT. This sequence encodes CASERETLDTQYF.

Regarding this clonotype: A single base is all that separates this from a far larger clone, so a read error is likely. The final CDR3 position lacks the conserved phenylalanine or tryptophan, pointing to a likely read error. The chain is built from TRBV6-2 or TRBV6-3 and TRBJ2-3; the match to TRBD2 covers 13 bases. V shed 6 bases, J shed 3 bases, and the junction held 0 bases outside the gene matches. The CDR3 is made up of 14 amino acids. Germline V gene lookup returns CDR1 MNHEY and CDR2 SVGEGT. CDR3 in amino acids: CASRLAGGTDTQYL. The CDR3 region has the DNA TGTGCCAGCAGACTAGCGGGAGGGACAGATACGCAGTATTTG.

The chain joins TRBV20-1 to TRBJ2-3; the D call may be TRBD1 or TRBD2 (5 bases each). V lost 6 bases to trimming and J lost 4 bases, with 14 bases between them. Germline assignment: CDR1 DFQATT and CDR2 SNEGSKA (reference sequence). The CDR3 runs 13 residues. The CDR3: CSAGTVGPDTQYF. CDR3 nucleotides: TGCAGTGCCGGGACCGTGGGGCCAGATACGCAGTATTTT.

This sequence joins TRBV5-5 and TRBJ2-2, with TRBD2 identical over 8 bases. In germline, CDR1 is SGHKS, CDR2 YYEKEE (reference sequence). The CDR3 totals 17 residues. Trimming removed 1 base from V and 2 bases from J; junction bases left unmatched: 7. This CDR3 is CASSLFSGGPNTGELFF. DNA for the CDR3: TGTGCCAGCAGCTTGTTTTCGGGGGGGCCCAACACCGGGGAGCTGTTTTTT.

CDR3 nucleotides: TGTGCCAGCAGCTTGGCCCCGCTGACTCCGACTAACTATGGCTACACCTTC. Translated: CASSLAPLTPTNYGYTF. The chain joins TRBV5-5 to TRBJ1-2, with D unresolved. V was pared by 0 bases and J by 0 bases, with 15 bases between. The germline CDR1 and CDR2 sequences are SGHKS and YYEKEE (reference sequence). The CDR3 is 17 residues long.

In its sample, this clonotype was seen a few times. The gene calls are TRBV3-1 and TRBJ1-2; the D gene is possibly TRBD1 (5 bases). CDR3 length: 16 amino acids. The germline gives CDR1 LGHDT, CDR2 YNNKEL (reference sequence). Trimming took off 1 base at V and 4 bases at J, with 16 bases between the two ends. The CDR3 here is CASSQGTGRGFYGYTF. DNA for the CDR3: TGTGCCAGCAGCCAAGGCACGGGTAGGGGCTTCTATGGCTACACCTTC.

This clonotype was detected only once. A clone one base away is much larger, so this may be a read error. The rearrangement joins TRBV14 to TRBJ2-7; the D is unclear. The ends were cut back, 0 bases at V and 12 bases at J, with 12 bases in the middle. This CDR3 has 12 residues. Germline values: CDR1 SGHDN, CDR2 FVKESK. CDR3 in amino acids: CASSQDRRTRYF. The CDR3 coding sequence is TGTGCCAGCAGCCAAGATAGAAGAACCCGGTACTTC. The complete variable domain, with remaining parts taken from reference TRBV14 and TRBJ2-7, reads EAGVTQFPSHSVIEKGQTVTLRCDPISGHDNLYWYRRVMGKEIKFLLHFVKESKQDESGMPNNRFLAERTGGTYSTLKVQPAELEDSGVYFCASSQDRRTRYFGPGTRLTVT.

This clonotype has just a few counts. This chain's CDR3 is CASSFQGQVKSYGYTF. CDR3 DNA sequence: TGTGCCAGCAGCTTTCAGGGGCAGGTCAAAAGTTATGGCTACACCTTC. This chain uses TRBV5-5 with TRBJ1-2, with TRBD1 as a possible D gene (6 bases). Germline lookup yields CDR1 SGHKS and CDR2 YYEKEE (reference sequence). Trimming pared 2 bases from V and 5 bases from J, leaving 19 bases between. The CDR3 is 16 residues long.

This sequence joins TRBV3-1 and TRBJ2-2, with D perhaps TRBD2 (6 bases). Trimming stripped 2 bases from V and 0 bases from J, with 10 bases between. From germline, CDR1 is LGHDT and CDR2 YNNKEL (reference sequence). This CDR3 has 16 residues. The CDR3 nucleotides are TGTGCCAGCAGCCAACTCGGGACTTCGAACACCGGGGAGCTGTTTTTT. It codes for CASSQLGTSNTGELFF.

This clonotype was recorded at least ten times. The chain carries TRBV11-2 and TRBJ2-7; D is perhaps TRBD2 (5 bases). The CDR3 runs to 14 residues. The ends were cut back, 0 bases at V and 7 bases at J, with 13 bases in the middle. CDR1 and CDR2 from the germline V gene are SGHAT and FQNNGV. CDR3 sequence: CASSLDRTAGEQYF. The DNA of the CDR3 is TGTGCCAGCAGCTTAGATAGGACTGCTGGGGAGCAGTACTTC.

Note on this clonotype: The conserved final phenylalanine or tryptophan is absent from the CDR3, which likely points to a read error. This chain joins TRBV7-9 and TRBJ2-7; the D gene is possibly TRBD2 (5 bases). CDR1 is SEHNR, CDR2 FQNEAQ, per germline (reference sequence). Trimming pared 5 bases from V and 0 bases from J, leaving 17 bases between. The CDR3 length is 16 residues. The CDR3 protein is CASSAERERTSYEQYL. CDR3 nucleotides: TGTGCCAGCAGCGCTGAAAGGGAGCGAACCTCCTACGAGCAGTACCTC.

The chain links TRBV6-6 to TRBJ1-1; D unresolved. V lost 7 bases and J lost 7, with 13 bases in between. CDR3 size: 12 residues. CDR1 is MNHNY, CDR2 SVGAGI, per germline (reference sequence). CDR3 bases: TGTGCCAGCACTGAAAGCCATGGTGAAGCTTTCTTT. Protein sequence: CASTESHGEAFF.

This clonotype was counted many times. The V call is TRBV20-1, the J call TRBJ2-7; D is undetermined. This CDR3 is 13 amino acids long. CDR1 and CDR2 from the germline V gene are DFQATT and SNEGSKA (reference sequence). The V gene lost 0 bases and the J gene lost 0 bases, with 6 bases spanning the gap. The chain's CDR3 is CSARDGPSYEQYF. The CDR3 nucleotides are TGCAGTGCTAGAGACGGACCCTCCTACGAGCAGTACTTC.

Ten or more counts support this clonotype. J is TRBJ2-1 and V is TRBV7-3, with D tentatively TRBD1 (6 bases). The CDR3 totals 13 residues. CDR1 SGHTA and CDR2 FQGTGA come from the germline V gene. Trimming left V 3 bases short and J 6 bases short, with 9 bases between. CDR3 DNA sequence: TGTGCCAGCAGCTTGGGACACCGCAATGAGCAGTTCTTC. Encoded protein: CASSLGHRNEQFF.

This clonotype was seen a handful of times. J is TRBJ2-1 and V is TRBV9; possibly TRBD1 or TRBD2 for D (5 bases each). The CDR3 is 12 amino acids. Trimming took 0 bases from V and 9 from J, leaving 7 bases between them. Germline V lookup: CDR1 SGDLS, CDR2 YYNGEE. The CDR3 coding sequence is TGTGCCAGCAGCGTAGGAGGGGTTGAGCAGTTCTTC. Protein: CASSVGGVEQFF.

Comments on this clonotype: A much larger clone is a single base away; this may be a read error. V and J are TRBV6-6 and TRBJ2-2; D might be TRBD2 (5 bases). The CDR3 length is 13 residues. The germline gives CDR1 MNHNY, CDR2 SVGAGI (reference sequence). As DNA, the CDR3 is TGTGCCAGCAGTTACGGGTTCACCGGGGATCTGTTTTTT. Amino acid sequence: CASSYGFTGDLFF.

The gene calls are TRBV4-1 and TRBJ2-7, with 14 positions matching TRBD2. V lost 0 bases and J lost 1; bases outside the gene matches: 5. The germline gives CDR1 MGHRA, CDR2 YSYEKL. The CDR3 loop spans 18 amino acids. CDR3 sequence: CASSQERLAGGRSYEQYF. The CDR3 coding sequence is TGCGCCAGCAGCCAAGAGAGACTAGCGGGAGGGAGGTCCTACGAGCAGTACTTC.

The CDR3 loop reads CASRKSATNEKLFF. For the CDR3, the DNA is TGTGCCAGCAGAAAGAGTGCAACTAATGAAAAACTGTTTTTT. The chain couples TRBV12-3 or TRBV12-4 to TRBJ1-4; D is unresolved. Trimming took off 6 bases at V and 0 bases at J, with 8 bases between the two ends. The CDR3 has 14 amino acids.

The CDR3 loop is CASSPGTSGISYEQYF. Written as DNA, the CDR3 is TGTGCCAGCTCCCCGGGGACTAGCGGAATCTCCTACGAGCAGTACTTC. This rearrangement joins TRBV18 to TRBJ2-7; 11 bases are shared with TRBD2. The CDR3 runs 16 residues. The junction had 7 bases not matched to a gene; V was cut back by 6 bases and J by 0 bases. Germline V lookup: CDR1 KGHSH, CDR2 LQKENI.